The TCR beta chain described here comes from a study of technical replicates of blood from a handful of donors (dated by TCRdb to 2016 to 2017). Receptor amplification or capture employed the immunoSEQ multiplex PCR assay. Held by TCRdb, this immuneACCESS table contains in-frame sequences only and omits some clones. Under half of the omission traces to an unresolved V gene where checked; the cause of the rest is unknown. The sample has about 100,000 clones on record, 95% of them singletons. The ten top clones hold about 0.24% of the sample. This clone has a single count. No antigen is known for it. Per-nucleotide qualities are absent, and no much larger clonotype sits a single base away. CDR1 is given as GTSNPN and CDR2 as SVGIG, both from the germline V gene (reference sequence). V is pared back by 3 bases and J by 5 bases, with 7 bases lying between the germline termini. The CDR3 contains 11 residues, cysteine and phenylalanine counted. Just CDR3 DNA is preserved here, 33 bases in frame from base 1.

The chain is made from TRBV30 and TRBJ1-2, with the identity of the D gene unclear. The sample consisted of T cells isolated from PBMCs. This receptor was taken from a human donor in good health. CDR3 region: CAWRQSYGYTF. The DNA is TGTGCCTGGAGGCAGTCATATGGCTACACCTTC.